This passage covers 22 T cell receptor beta chains from one sample sequenced in a study of T cell changes during pregnancy in multiple sclerosis. The method was immunoSEQ multiplex PCR; TCRdb's version includes in-frame clones alone and lacks a portion of them. This table has 45,000 or so clones, approximately 90% appearing once. Sequenced: PBMCs (not recorded whether the cells were cultured). Receptor source: a female donor with multiple sclerosis, enrolled in a pregnancy study.

The rearrangement joins TRBV7-9 to TRBJ2-5; 7 nucleotides match TRBD1. Germline CDR1 is SEHNR and CDR2 is FQNEAQ (reference sequence). Unmatched junction bases numbered 6, after V lost 3 bases and J lost 5 bases. The CDR3 has 14 amino acids. The CDR3 is CASSFPGGSETQYF. The CDR3 region has the DNA TGTGCCAGCAGCTTCCCAGGGGGTAGCGAGACCCAGTACTTC.

The chain couples TRBV4-1 to TRBJ2-7; no clear D gene. Germline V gene sequence: CDR1 MGHRA, CDR2 YSYEKL. The V gene lost 3 bases and the J gene lost 2 bases, with 11 bases spanning the gap. This CDR3 region has 14 residues. CDR3 nucleotide sequence: TGCGCCAGCAGCCATCCTGGTCAAACCTACGAGCAGTACTTC. It encodes CASSHPGQTYEQYF.

V gene TRBV9 combines with J gene TRBJ2-7, with D perhaps TRBD2 (7 bases). CDR1 and CDR2 from the germline V gene are SGDLS and YYNGEE. V lost 6 bases to trimming and J lost 3 bases, with 19 bases between them. The CDR3 length is 15 residues. CDR3 loop: CASTAGGGSNYEQYF. The DNA for the CDR3 is TGTGCCAGCACCGCCGGGGGCGGGAGTAACTACGAGCAGTACTTC.

This chain links TRBV10-3 with TRBJ2-5; 8 nucleotides line up with TRBD2. Germline assignment: CDR1 ENHRY and CDR2 SYGVKD. The CDR3 length is 12 residues. CDR3 sequence: CASGGQQETQYF. The CDR3 DNA reads as TGTGCATCGGGGGGGCAGCAAGAGACCCAGTACTTC.

The chain combines TRBV7-9 with TRBJ1-2, with no clear D. The CDR3 length is 12 residues. Germline V gene data show CDR1 as SEHNR and CDR2 as FQNEAQ (reference sequence). V was cut by 4 bases and J by 8 bases, with 11 bases left in between. CDR3 protein: CASSSFVEGYTF. Here the CDR3 DNA reads TGTGCCAGCAGCTCATTCGTGGAGGGCTACACCTTC.

The chain recombines TRBV19 with TRBJ2-5; TRBD1 aligns across 7 bases. The CDR3 covers 15 residues. V lost 3 bases to trimming and J lost 5 bases; unmatched junction nucleotides: 9. CDR1 and CDR2 (germline): LNHDA, SQIVND (reference sequence). In DNA, the CDR3 is TGTGCCAGTAGTATCGCTACCGGGACAGTCGAGACCCAGTACTTC. This sequence encodes CASSIATGTVETQYF.

J is TRBJ1-1 and V is TRBV6-5; D gene uncertain. CDR1 is MNHEY, CDR2 SVGAGI, per germline. The CDR3 runs 12 residues. V lost 6 bases and J lost 2, with 7 bases in between. The CDR3 DNA is TGTGCCAGCAGACCAACCAACACTGAAGCTTTCTTT. Its protein product is CASRPTNTEAFF.

This chain joins TRBV6-1 and TRBJ2-6; unclear D gene. V was clipped by 2 bases and J by 0 bases, with 11 bases between them. CDR3 length: 17 residues. The germline gives CDR1 MNHNS, CDR2 SASEGT. CDR3 bases: TGTGCCAGCAGTGAATTGAAACAGTTCTCTGGGGCCAACGTCCTGACTTTC. It is translated as CASSELKQFSGANVLTF.

J is TRBJ1-2 and V is TRBV6-5; TRBD1 matches at 9 bases. CDR1 and CDR2 from the germline V gene are MNHEY and SVGAGI. The CDR3 totals 14 residues. The trim removed 2 bases at V and 7 bases at J, leaving 5 bases unmatched. The chain's CDR3 is CASSYTGGEGGYTF. The CDR3 DNA reads TGTGCCAGCAGTTACACAGGGGGCGAGGGTGGCTACACCTTC.

Concerning this clone: Germline is not matched at one junction end, which may reflect a read error. This chain links TRBV4-2 with TRBJ1-4, with TRBD1 matching over 8 bases. This CDR3 is 17 amino acids long. Germline V gene data show CDR1 as LGHNA and CDR2 as YNFKEQ. CDR3 coding DNA: TGTGCCAGCAGCCAAGATAAGTGGGGACAGGTTAATGCAAAACTGTTTTTT. Its translation is CASSQDKWGQVNAKLFF.

J is TRBJ2-3 and V is TRBV27; 8 bases fit TRBD2. Germline loops: CDR1 MNHEY, CDR2 SMNVEV (reference sequence). J gave up 2 bases and V 4 bases, and 5 bases lay outside the gene matches. The CDR3 extends over 15 amino acids. In DNA, the CDR3 is TGTGCCAGCAGTTCCGCTAGCGGGTACACAGATACGCAGTATTTT. It yields the protein CASSSASGYTDTQYF.

The chain links TRBV28 to TRBJ1-1; 7 nucleotides agree with TRBD1. The CDR3 consists of 17 residues. Unmatched junction bases numbered 13, after V lost 3 bases and J lost 3 bases. Germline V lookup: CDR1 MDHEN, CDR2 SYDVKM. CDR3 nucleotides: TGTGCCAGCAGTTTCCTGGGGCGCTCCAGGGGGGACACTGAAGCTTTCTTT. It specifies CASSFLGRSRGDTEAFF.

V usage is TRBV29-1 and J usage is TRBJ1-2; unclear D gene. V dropped 3 bases and J dropped 4 bases, with 18 bases sitting between them. There are 15 residues in the CDR3. CDR1 and CDR2 from the germline V gene are SQVTM and ANQGSEA. DNA of the CDR3: TGCAGCGTTGACCCCCCAAAATTGGAGCTCTATGGCTACACCTTC. Protein sequence: CSVDPPKLELYGYTF.

The chain recombines TRBV7-2 with TRBJ1-2; tentative D call: TRBD1 (5 bases). This CDR3 has 19 amino acids. Between the trimmed V and J ends, which lost 3 bases and 3 bases, there was a span of 26 bases. The germline gives CDR1 SGHTA, CDR2 FQGNSA. The CDR3 sequence is CASSFKPRTGIPRDYGYTF. The CDR3 DNA is TGTGCCAGCAGCTTCAAACCTAGGACCGGGATACCCAGGGACTATGGCTACACCTTC.

The rearrangement joins TRBV6-5 to TRBJ2-7, with D unresolved. CDR3 length equals 14 residues. V was clipped by 0 bases and J by 4 bases, with 10 bases between them. The germline CDR1 and CDR2 sequences are MNHEY and SVGAGI. DNA for the CDR3: TGTGCCAGCAGTTACTCGATGGCTACATACGAGCAGTACTTC. Protein product: CASSYSMATYEQYF.

The V call is TRBV11-1, the J call TRBJ1-1; tentative D call: TRBD1 (6 bases). Trimming cost V 7 bases and J 4 bases, with 10 bases left between them. This CDR3 is 12 amino acids long. Germline V CDR1 and CDR2: SGHAT, FQDESV (reference sequence). CDR3 loop: CASKRGSTEAFF. Written as DNA, the CDR3 is TGTGCCAGCAAAAGGGGGTCCACTGAAGCTTTCTTT.

The CDR3 DNA is TGTGCCAGCAGCTTCCAGGGGAGTACTGAAGCTTTCTTT. Protein sequence: CASSFQGSTEAFF. The V and J genes are TRBV5-4 and TRBJ1-1, with D maybe TRBD1 (6 bases). The V gene's germline CDR1 is SGHNT and CDR2 YYREEE (reference sequence). V shed 2 bases and J shed 5 bases, with 10 bases lying between them. The CDR3 spans 13 residues.

The chain combines TRBV6-4 with TRBJ2-1, with 9 bases lining up with TRBD2. The CDR3 is 14 residues long. The germline V gene has CDR1 MRHNA and CDR2 SNTAGT. J was trimmed by 5 bases and V by 9 bases; bases with no gene match: 8. CDR3 amino acids: CASRREGGDNEQFF. In DNA, the CDR3 is TGTGCCAGTAGGCGGGAGGGCGGTGACAATGAGCAGTTCTTC.

J is TRBJ2-5 and V is TRBV10-1, with 14 bases identical to TRBD2. The V and J ends lost 3 bases and 3 bases, in that order; junction bases with no gene match: 6. Germline V gives CDR1 WNHNN, CDR2 SYGVQD (reference sequence). The CDR3 runs to 17 residues. The CDR3, as DNA: TGCGCCAGCAGTGAATGGGGGACTAGCGGGAGCGAAGAGACCCAGTACTTC. Protein product: CASSEWGTSGSEETQYF.

This clone was seen a single time. The genes are TRBV11-2 and TRBJ1-4; D ambiguous. This CDR3 has 15 amino acids. Germline values: CDR1 SGHAT, CDR2 FQNNGV. Trimming stripped 0 bases from V and 7 bases from J, with 12 bases between. The CDR3 protein is CASSLEPGPGEKLFF. DNA for the CDR3: TGTGCCAGCAGCTTAGAACCCGGACCGGGTGAAAAACTGTTTTTT.

The CDR3 DNA sequence: TGCGCCAGCAGCTCCCTAGCGGGGGCCCCAGATACGCAGTATTTT. Protein: CASSSLAGAPDTQYF. The chain recombines TRBV5-1 with TRBJ2-3; 10 bases align to TRBD2. Germline CDR1 SGHRS, CDR2 YFSETQ. The CDR3 runs to 15 residues. Trimming at V came to 3 bases and at J to 4 bases, leaving 5 bases not matched to a gene.

The V call is TRBV7-8, the J call TRBJ2-7; 8 bases are a match to TRBD2. Trimming took 5 bases from V and 5 from J; bases not matched to a gene: 11. This CDR3 is built from 15 residues. The germline gives CDR1 SGHVS, CDR2 FQNEAQ. For the CDR3, the DNA is TGTGCCAGCAGCGTCCGGACTAGCAGCATCCACGAGCAGTACTTC. Protein product: CASSVRTSSIHEQYF.